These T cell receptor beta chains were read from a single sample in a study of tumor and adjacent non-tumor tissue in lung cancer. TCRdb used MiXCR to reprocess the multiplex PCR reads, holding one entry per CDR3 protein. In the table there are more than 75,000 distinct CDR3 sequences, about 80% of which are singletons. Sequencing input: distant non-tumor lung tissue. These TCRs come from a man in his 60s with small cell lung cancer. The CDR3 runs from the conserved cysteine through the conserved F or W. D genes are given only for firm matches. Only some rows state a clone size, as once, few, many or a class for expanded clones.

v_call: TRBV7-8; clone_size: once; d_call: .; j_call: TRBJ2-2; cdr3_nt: TGTGCCAGCAGCTTAGCGTTCCTGGACAGCAAACCCACCTGTGAGCTGTTTTTT; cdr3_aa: CASSLAFLDSKPTCELFF
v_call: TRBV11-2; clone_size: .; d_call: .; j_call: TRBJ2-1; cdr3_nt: TGTGCCAGCAGCTTAGTCCGTCTAGCTGGAGTGAAGCAGTTCTTC; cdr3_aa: CASSLVRLAGVKQFF
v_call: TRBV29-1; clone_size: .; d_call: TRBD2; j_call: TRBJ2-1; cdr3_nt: TGCAGCGTCGCTACGACTAGCGGGAGGGCAGGATATGAGCAGTTCTTC; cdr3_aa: CSVATTSGRAGYEQFF
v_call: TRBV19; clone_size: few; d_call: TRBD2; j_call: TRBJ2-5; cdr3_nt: TGTGCCAGTAGTATAAGGACTAGCGGGAGAGAGACCCAGTACTTC; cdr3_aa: CASSIRTSGRETQYF
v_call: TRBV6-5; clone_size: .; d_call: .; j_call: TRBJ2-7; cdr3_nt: TGTGCCGGCAGGACCCGGGATAGCCGCTCCTACGAGCAGTACTTC; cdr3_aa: CAGRTRDSRSYEQYF
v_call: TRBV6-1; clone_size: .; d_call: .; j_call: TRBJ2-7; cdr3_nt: TGTGCCAGCAGTGAAAGGGGTAGCCACACCTACGAGCAGTACTTC; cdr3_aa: CASSERGSHTYEQYF
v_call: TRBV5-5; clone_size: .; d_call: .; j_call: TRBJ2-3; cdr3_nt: TGTGCCAGCAGCCTGTCCGAACAGCACACAGATACGCAGTATTTT; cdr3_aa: CASSLSEQHTDTQYF
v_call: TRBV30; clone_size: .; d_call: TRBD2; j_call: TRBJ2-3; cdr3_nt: TGTGCCTGGACTAGCGGGAGGACAGGTACGCATTATTTT; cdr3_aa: CAWTSGRTGTHYF
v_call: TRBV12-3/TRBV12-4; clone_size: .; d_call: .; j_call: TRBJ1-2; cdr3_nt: TGTGCCAGCAGTTTAGGGAGGGAGGGACTTACTTACCTTAACTATGGCCACACCTTC; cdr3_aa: CASSLGREGLTYLNYGHTF
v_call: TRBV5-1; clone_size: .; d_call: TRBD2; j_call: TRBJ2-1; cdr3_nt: TGCGTCAGCAGTTTGGAGTCTAGCGGGAGGAATGAGCAGTTCTTC; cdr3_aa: CVSSLESSGRNEQFF
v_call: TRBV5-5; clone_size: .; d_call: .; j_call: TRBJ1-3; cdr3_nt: TGTGCCAGCAGAAATAGCGTTGTTCCGGGAAACACCATATATTTC; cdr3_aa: CASRNSVVPGNTIYF
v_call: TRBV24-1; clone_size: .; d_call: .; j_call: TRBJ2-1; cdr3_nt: TGTGTCACCAGCCATGACAGCAACAATGAGCAGCTCTTC; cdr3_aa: CVTSHDSNNEQLF